The text below deals with one TCR beta chain. The sample is drawn from a study of blood T cell repertoires in COVID-19. As handled by the study authors: Nucleated cell number was recorded as an estimate derived from reference gene primer amplification. Produced via immunoSEQ multiplex PCR; TCRdb's table is partial and in-frame only. The D gene and trimming were derived from the DNA, and the V and J assignments and clone size from that table. Counted here are more than 100,000 clones, 70% to 85% occurring once; the ten biggest clones make up 15% to 20%. The CDR3 extends over 15 amino acids. CDR1 and CDR2 from the germline V gene are ENHRY and SYGVKD. The V end lost 10 bases, the J end lost 4 bases, and 22 bases lay between the germline ends.

The chain has TRBV10-3 and TRBJ1-1; D unclear. What was sequenced was peripheral blood. The clonotype originates from a woman in her forties or fifties with acute or convalescent COVID-19. The CDR3 region is CATLEGLSSGTEAFF. The CDR3 bases are TGTGCCACCCTAGAGGGATTAAGTTCGGGCACTGAAGCTTTCTTT.